This TCR beta chain was observed in a study of T-cell reconstitution after alpha-beta-depleted transplantation in children. Trimming took off 5 bases at V and 1 base at J, with 11 bases between the two ends. CDR1 is SEHNR, CDR2 FQNEAQ, per germline (reference sequence). The CDR3 runs to 14 residues. TCRbeta library construction was performed incorporating unique molecular identifiers. MiXCR was run by TCRdb on the PCR reads, yielding one entry per CDR3 protein. The sample has around 110,000 distinct CDR3 sequences; about 9.4% are singletons. In this sample, this clonotype turned up a few times. Source: PBMCs, taken before TCRalphabeta/CD19-depleted stem cell transplant. This chain links TRBV7-9 with TRBJ1-2; D gene unclear. This receptor was identified in a boy younger than 10 with acute lymphoblastic leukemia, due to receive a stem cell transplant. Written as DNA, the CDR3 is TGTGCCAGCAGCGCCCGAAGCTTTAACTATGGCTACACCTTC. It specifies CASSARSFNYGYTF.